This TCR beta chain was identified during a study of Graves' ophthalmopathy and Graves' hyperthyroidism. Background on the study: Peripheral blood was gathered at the point of initial diagnosis, before any treatment started.

PBMCs were density-gradient isolated from approximately 9.8 ml fresh blood. Trimming at V came to 1 base and at J to 4 bases, leaving 1 base not matched to a gene. Germline CDR1 SGHAT, CDR2 FQNNGV. CDR3 length: 15 amino acids. Transcripts of RNA were the source for amplifying TCR beta CDR3 regions. An opening RT-PCR round employed HTBI primers and preceded a second-round multiplex PCR. TCRdb ran MiXCR on the multiplex PCR reads and lists one entry per CDR3 protein. The sample has approximately 41,000 distinct CDR3 sequences, roughly half seen once. In this sample, this clonotype turned up many times. This rearrangement joins TRBV11-2 to TRBJ2-7; the match to TRBD2 covers 13 bases. This clonotype was sampled from an adult man with Graves' ophthalmopathy. The material sequenced was peripheral blood. The CDR3 DNA sequence: TGTGCCAGCAGCTTAGGACTAGCGGGAGGTTACGAGCAGTACTTC. Encoded protein: CASSLGLAGGYEQYF.